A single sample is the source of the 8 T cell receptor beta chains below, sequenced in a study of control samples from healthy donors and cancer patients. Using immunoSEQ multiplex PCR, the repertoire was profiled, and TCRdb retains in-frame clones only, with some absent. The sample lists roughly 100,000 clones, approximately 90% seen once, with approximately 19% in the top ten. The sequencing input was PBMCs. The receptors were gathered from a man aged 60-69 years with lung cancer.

The CDR3 bases are TGTGCCACCAGTGATTTCGCTAGGAAGAGAGGGGATTCTAACACCGGGGAGCTGTTTTTT. Translated, it gives CATSDFARKRGDSNTGELFF. V usage is TRBV24-1 and J usage is TRBJ2-2, with D possibly being TRBD1 or TRBD2 (5 bases each). The length of the CDR3 is 20 residues. The V and J ends lost 1 base and 2 bases respectively, with 22 bases between them. Germline CDR1 and CDR2: KGHDR and SFDVKD.

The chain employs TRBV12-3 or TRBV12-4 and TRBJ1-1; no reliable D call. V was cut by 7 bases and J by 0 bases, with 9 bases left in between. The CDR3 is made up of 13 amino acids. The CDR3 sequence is CASILTVNTEAFF. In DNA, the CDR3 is TGTGCCAGCATACTTACGGTGAACACTGAAGCTTTCTTT.

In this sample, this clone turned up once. The CDR3, as DNA: TGTGCCAGCAGCCAACAGGGGGCGGAAGGCTACACCTTC. Its protein product is CASSQQGAEGYTF. The rearrangement joins TRBV4-2 to TRBJ1-2; 8 bases align to TRBD1. Losses at the gene ends were 2 bases for V and 8 bases for J; bases not matched to a gene: 4. This CDR3 has 13 residues. Germline loops: CDR1 LGHNA, CDR2 YNFKEQ.

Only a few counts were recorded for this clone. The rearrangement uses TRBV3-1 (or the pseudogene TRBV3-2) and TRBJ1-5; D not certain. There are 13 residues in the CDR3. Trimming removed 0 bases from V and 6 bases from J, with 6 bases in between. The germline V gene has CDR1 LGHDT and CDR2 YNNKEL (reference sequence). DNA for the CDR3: TGTGCCAGCAGCCAAGATCAAGGTCAGCCCCAGCATTTT. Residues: CASSQDQGQPQHF.

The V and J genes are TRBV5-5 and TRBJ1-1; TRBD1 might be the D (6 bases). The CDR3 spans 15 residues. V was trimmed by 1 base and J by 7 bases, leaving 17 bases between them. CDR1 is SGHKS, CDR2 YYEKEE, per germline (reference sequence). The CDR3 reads CASSLNGGLRGEAFF. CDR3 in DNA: TGTGCCAGCAGCTTGAATGGGGGCCTTCGGGGTGAAGCTTTCTTT.

In nucleotides, the CDR3 is TGTGCCAGCAGGAAGGAGGGTTTGAGAACTGAAGCTTTCTTT. Translated, it gives CASRKEGLRTEAFF. The gene calls are TRBV2 and TRBJ1-1; D remains ambiguous. The germline gives CDR1 SNHLY, CDR2 FYNNEI. The CDR3 length is 14 residues. Trimming cost V 6 bases and J 5 bases, with 16 bases left between them.

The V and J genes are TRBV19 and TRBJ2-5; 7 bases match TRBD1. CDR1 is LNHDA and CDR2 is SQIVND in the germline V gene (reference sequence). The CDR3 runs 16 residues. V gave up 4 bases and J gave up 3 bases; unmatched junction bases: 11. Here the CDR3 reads CASSTSGTEIEETQYF. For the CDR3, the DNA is TGTGCCAGTAGTACATCCGGGACAGAGATCGAAGAGACCCAGTACTTC.

The CDR3 loop is CASSPRTSGGADTQYF. The CDR3 nucleotides read TGTGCCAGCAGCCCAAGGACTAGCGGGGGGGCAGATACGCAGTATTTT. This chain links TRBV5-6 with TRBJ2-3; 15 nucleotides agree with TRBD2. Unmatched junction bases numbered 4, after V lost 4 bases and J lost 4 bases. The CDR3 covers 16 residues. Germline CDR1 SGHDT, CDR2 YYEEEE.